The 13 T cell receptor beta chains reported below all come from one sample, sequenced in a study of T-cell reconstitution after alpha-beta-depleted transplantation in children. Unique molecular identifiers featured in how the TCRbeta library was prepared. MiXCR was run by TCRdb on the PCR reads, yielding one entry per CDR3 protein. This table holds about 610,000 distinct CDR3 sequences, roughly a tenth found once. Sequenced material: PBMCs from the stem cell graft donor, taken from the stem cell graft. The source is a human donor who donated a stem cell graft to a child with acute myeloid leukemia.

This clonotype was observed a few times. The chain is built from TRBV27 and TRBJ1-2, with D maybe TRBD1 (6 bases). Trimming removed 6 bases from V and 3 bases from J, with 14 bases in between. This CDR3 comprises 14 residues. Per germline, CDR1 MNHEY and CDR2 SMNVEV (reference sequence). As DNA, the CDR3 is TGTGCCAGCAGGCCCAGGGGACGGGACTATGGCTACACCTTC. Translated, it gives CASRPRGRDYGYTF.

The CDR3 protein is CATSTPGQLQPQHF. DNA for the CDR3: TGTGCCACCAGCACACCGGGACAGCTTCAGCCCCAGCATTTT. The rearrangement uses TRBV15 and TRBJ1-5; 7 nucleotides agree with TRBD1. CDR3 size: 14 residues. Trimming took 4 bases from V and 6 from J; bases not matched to a gene: 6. Germline CDR1 is LNHNV and CDR2 is YYDKDF (reference sequence).

This clonotype was found many times. CDR3 sequence: CASSLVVSNNEQFF. The CDR3 nucleotides read TGTGCCAGCAGCTTAGTGGTATCAAACAATGAGCAGTTCTTC. This sequence joins TRBV7-2 and TRBJ2-1; no firm D call. Germline values: CDR1 SGHTA, CDR2 FQGNSA. The CDR3 consists of 14 residues. Trimming shortened V by 1 base and J by 5 bases, and 9 bases separated the two germline ends.

This clonotype was seen repeatedly, ten times or more. This chain joins TRBV20-1 and TRBJ2-7; no reliable D call. Per the germline V gene, CDR1 is DFQATT and CDR2 is SNEGSKA (reference sequence). V lost 0 bases and J 4 bases, leaving 7 bases between the germline ends. CDR3 length: 12 residues. CDR3: CSARDSSYEQYF. The CDR3 DNA is TGCAGTGCTAGAGATAGTAGTTACGAGCAGTACTTC.

This clonotype was recorded many times. The rearrangement uses TRBV4-3 and TRBJ1-4, with 7 bases fitting TRBD1. CDR1 is LGHNA and CDR2 is YSLEER in the germline V gene. V dropped 0 bases and J dropped 0; count of bases not matched to a gene: 1. The CDR3 extends over 16 amino acids. This CDR3 is CASSQDQGATNEKLFF. CDR3 sequence (DNA): TGCGCCAGCAGCCAAGACCAGGGGGCAACTAATGAAAAACTGTTTTTT.

V usage is TRBV4-3 and J usage is TRBJ2-1; D remains ambiguous. The V gene lost 0 bases and the J gene lost 7 bases, with 16 bases spanning the gap. The CDR3 sequence is 16 residues long. Germline V gives CDR1 LGHNA, CDR2 YSLEER. This chain's CDR3 is CASSQEAVPIWNEQFF. DNA of the CDR3: TGCGCCAGCAGCCAAGAGGCAGTACCCATTTGGAATGAGCAGTTCTTC.

The CDR3 nucleotides read TGCAGTGCGCCCGGGACTAGCGGGAGGGTTAGCGGAACCGGGGAGCTGTTTTTT. Protein: CSAPGTSGRVSGTGELFF. V gene TRBV20-1 combines with J gene TRBJ2-2; TRBD2 aligns across 16 bases. With V trimmed by 6 bases and J by 5 bases, 12 bases remained unmatched. This CDR3 contains 18 residues. In germline, CDR1 is DFQATT, CDR2 SNEGSKA (reference sequence).

This clonotype was counted a few times. The rearrangement links TRBV29-1 to TRBJ2-7; the D is unclear. Trimming removed 4 bases at V and 2 bases at J, with 6 bases between. Germline CDR1 and CDR2: SQVTM and ANQGSEA. This CDR3 contains 11 residues. This CDR3 is CSVAAAYEQYF. The CDR3 region has the DNA TGCAGCGTTGCAGCAGCCTACGAGCAGTACTTC.

This clonotype was counted ten times or more. This chain links TRBV12-3 or TRBV12-4 with TRBJ2-5, with 7 bases matching TRBD2. This CDR3 region has 15 residues. With V trimmed by 5 bases and J by 2 bases, 8 bases remained unmatched. In DNA form, the CDR3 reads TGTGCCAGCAGTGCTTGGGGCGGGGGTCAAGAGACCCAGTACTTC. It codes for CASSAWGGGQETQYF.

There are a few counts of this clonotype. The chain recombines TRBV24-1 with TRBJ2-3; TRBD1 agrees at 9 bases. Per germline, CDR1 KGHDR and CDR2 SFDVKD. This CDR3 is built from 15 residues. V dropped 4 bases and J dropped 4; count of bases not matched to a gene: 5. The CDR3 protein is CATSDLGQGSDTQYF. The CDR3 DNA is TGTGCCACCAGTGACCTCGGACAGGGGTCAGATACGCAGTATTTT.

The chain is built from TRBV7-9 and TRBJ2-7, with D tentatively TRBD1 (6 bases). The CDR3 length is 14 residues. The ends were cut back, 5 bases at V and 6 bases at J, with 17 bases in the middle. Germline-derived CDR1 and CDR2 are SEHNR and FQNEAQ (reference sequence). CDR3 protein: CASSPLGQGPEQYF. The CDR3 DNA sequence: TGTGCCAGCAGCCCCCTCGGTCAGGGGCCCGAGCAGTACTTC.

The chain couples TRBV6-5 to TRBJ2-7, with 11 bases that match TRBD2. V shed 6 bases and J 0 bases; nucleotides not matched to a gene: 4. Germline values: CDR1 MNHEY, CDR2 SVGAGI. The CDR3 sequence is 15 residues long. CDR3 sequence: CASRQTSGVSYEQYF. CDR3 DNA: TGTGCCAGCAGGCAGACTAGCGGGGTCTCCTACGAGCAGTACTTC.

This clonotype was detected only a few times. The CDR3 protein is CASRTTPGLPYEQYF. In DNA, the CDR3 is TGTGCCAGCAGAACCACTCCGGGACTACCTTACGAGCAGTACTTC. The chain uses TRBV6-2 or TRBV6-3 and TRBJ2-7, with 7 nucleotides matching TRBD2. This CDR3 spans 15 amino acids. V gave up 6 bases and J gave up 4 bases; unmatched junction bases: 12. Germline V gene lookup returns CDR1 MNHEY and CDR2 SVGEGT.